The clone carrying this T cell receptor (beta chain) was seen a handful of times. The CDR3 contains 14 residues. Trimming took off 4 bases at V and 1 base at J, with 10 bases between the two ends. Germline V CDR1 and CDR2: MGHRA, YSYEKL. This specimen comes from a study of cytomegalovirus exposure and HLA in healthy donors. 60 Vbeta and 13 Jbeta primers were used in PCR. Clones were read by immunoSEQ multiplex PCR, and TCRdb kept only the in-frame ones, dropping some. Among about 100,000 clones listed, more than 65% were seen once. Sequenced: PBMCs. The V and J genes are TRBV4-1 and TRBJ1-1; D gene ambiguous. The receptor's source is a woman aged 45-65 years in good health and CMV-seropositive. CDR3 region: CASSLEQRNTEAFF. The CDR3 bases are TGCGCCAGCAGCCTTGAACAGAGGAACACTGAAGCTTTCTTT.